This entry lists 29 T cell receptor beta chains sequenced from one sample in a study of blood T cell repertoires in COVID-19. Profiled with immunoSEQ multiplex PCR; TCRdb holds only in-frame clones, not every one. The sample includes roughly 150,000 clones, about 84% of them seen just once. The sample was PBMCs or T cells enriched from blood (not recorded which). These TCRs come from a woman aged 35 to 49 with acute COVID-19.

The chain uses TRBV13 and TRBJ2-3, with D uncertain. Trimming pared 3 bases from V and 6 bases from J, leaving 10 bases between. Germline V gene lookup returns CDR1 PRHDT and CDR2 FYEKMQ (reference sequence). The CDR3 length is 13 residues. CDR3 amino acids: CASSFRLVDTQYF. In DNA, the CDR3 is TGTGCCAGCAGCTTTCGACTCGTGGATACGCAGTATTTT.

The genes are TRBV27 and TRBJ2-1, with a weak D call TRBD1 (6 bases). This CDR3 comprises 14 residues. The V end was cut by 3 bases, the J end by 4 bases, with 10 bases between. Looked up from germline, CDR1 is MNHEY and CDR2 is SMNVEV (reference sequence). CDR3 sequence (DNA): TGTGCCAGCAGTTTTGGGACACCGTACAATGAGCAGTTCTTC. This encodes CASSFGTPYNEQFF.

This clone was seen just once. J is TRBJ2-3 and V is TRBV27; D remains unclear. The CDR3 covers 18 residues. Germline V lookup: CDR1 MNHEY, CDR2 SMNVEV (reference sequence). The V gene lost 1 base and the J gene lost 9 bases, with 26 bases spanning the gap. Here the CDR3 reads CASSLLGIAAIESRTQYF. In DNA, the CDR3 is TGTGCCAGCAGTTTATTGGGTATCGCGGCCATCGAGTCGCGGACGCAGTATTTT.

This chain uses TRBV27 with TRBJ2-2; 7 bases match TRBD1. The CDR3 loop spans 14 amino acids. Germline values: CDR1 MNHEY, CDR2 SMNVEV (reference sequence). After removal of 6 bases from V and 7 bases from J, the junction contained 8 bases not matched to a gene. The CDR3 is CASSPDRDHGELFF. The CDR3 DNA is TGTGCCAGCAGCCCTGACAGGGACCACGGGGAGCTGTTTTTT.

A single count supports this clone. The chain has TRBV5-4 and TRBJ2-3, with 8 bases aligning to TRBD2. The CDR3 runs to 15 residues. Trimming took 7 bases from V and 5 from J; bases not matched to a gene: 12. The germline V gene has CDR1 SGHNT and CDR2 YYREEE (reference sequence). Here the CDR3 reads CASAFGRGGRDTQYF. CDR3 DNA sequence: TGTGCCAGCGCCTTCGGGAGGGGGGGGAGAGATACGCAGTATTTT.

CDR3 sequence (DNA): TGTGCCAGTACCCCGGGTTCAGCCAGCTCCTACAATGAGCAGTTCTTC. This encodes CASTPGSASSYNEQFF. This chain joins TRBV19 and TRBJ2-1; D gene unclear. The V and J ends lost 7 bases and 0 bases respectively, with 16 bases between them. Germline CDR1 LNHDA, CDR2 SQIVND (reference sequence). The CDR3 consists of 16 residues.

This clone was observed a single time. The chain uses TRBV11-2 and TRBJ1-1, with D uncertain. The CDR3 totals 15 residues. V lost 0 bases and J 1 base, leaving 9 bases between the germline ends. CDR1 SGHAT and CDR2 FQNNGV come from the germline V gene. CDR3 sequence: CASSLEVSSNTEAFF. The CDR3 region has the DNA TGTGCCAGCAGCTTAGAGGTCAGTTCGAACACTGAAGCTTTCTTT.

The chain joins TRBV10-3 to TRBJ1-2, with 7 positions matching TRBD1. The CDR3 is made up of 13 amino acids. Trimming cost V 6 bases and J 2 bases; bases outside gene matches: 3. In germline, CDR1 is ENHRY, CDR2 SYGVKD. CDR3 coding DNA: TGTGCCATCAGATTACAGGGGAACTATGGCTACACCTTC. Translated: CAIRLQGNYGYTF.

This chain joins TRBV30 and TRBJ1-4; 9 nucleotides line up with TRBD1. The CDR3 spans 14 residues. Germline V CDR1 and CDR2: GTSNPN, SVGIG (reference sequence). The trim removed 2 bases at V and 4 bases at J, leaving 2 bases unmatched. CDR3 coding DNA: TGTGCCTGGAGTCCGGGACAGGGTAATGAAAAACTGTTTTTT. It is translated as CAWSPGQGNEKLFF.

This chain joins TRBV7-2 and TRBJ2-1; 8 bases align to TRBD2. V was pared by 6 bases and J by 10 bases, with 14 bases of the junction left unmatched. The CDR3 loop spans 15 amino acids. The germline V gene has CDR1 SGHTA and CDR2 FQGNSA. The CDR3 DNA sequence: TGTGCCAGCAGTCCGGGGGGGAGTATCCTCGCCGAGCAGTTCTTC. Translating it yields CASSPGGSILAEQFF.

The V call is TRBV29-1, the J call TRBJ2-1, with 9 bases aligning to TRBD2. Germline V CDR1 and CDR2: SQVTM, ANQGSEA. The CDR3 contains 15 residues. The ends lost 4 bases at V and 7 bases at J; junction bases unmatched: 11. The CDR3 DNA follows: TGCAGCGTTGGCCCTGCAGGCGGGAGGGGAAATGAGCAGTTCTTC. It specifies CSVGPAGGRGNEQFF.

The chain is built from TRBV19 and TRBJ2-3; the match to TRBD2 covers 9 bases. The V and J ends lost 5 bases and 2 bases, in that order; junction bases with no gene match: 5. The germline gives CDR1 LNHDA, CDR2 SQIVND (reference sequence). There are 15 residues in the CDR3. The DNA for the CDR3 is TGTGCCAGTAGTGAGACTAGCGGAACCACAGATACGCAGTATTTT. Amino acid sequence: CASSETSGTTDTQYF.

This clone was found many times. CDR3 DNA sequence: TGTGCCAGCAGCTGGGCGGGTGGTTCCTACAATGAGCAGTTCTTC. Amino acids: CASSWAGGSYNEQFF. The rearrangement links TRBV11-3 to TRBJ2-1, with D perhaps matching TRBD2 (5 bases). CDR3 length: 15 residues. Trimming removed 4 bases at V and 1 base at J, with 11 bases between. Germline lookup yields CDR1 SGHNT and CDR2 YENEEA.

This clone showed up just once. V usage is TRBV2 and J usage is TRBJ1-2, with 7 bases lining up with TRBD1. Germline CDR1 SNHLY, CDR2 FYNNEI. Losses at the gene ends were 0 bases for V and 4 bases for J; bases not matched to a gene: 2. The CDR3 totals 14 residues. For the CDR3, the DNA is TGTGCCAGCAGTGAAGCGGGACAGTTCTATGGCTACACCTTC. This sequence encodes CASSEAGQFYGYTF.

The chain carries TRBV4-1 and TRBJ2-7; TRBD1 agrees at 8 bases. After removal of 1 base from V and 3 bases from J, the junction contained 2 bases not matched to a gene. This CDR3 region has 14 residues. Per the germline V gene, CDR1 is MGHRA and CDR2 is YSYEKL. The CDR3 here is CASSQVTGVYEQYF. The CDR3 DNA is TGCGCCAGCAGCCAAGTGACAGGGGTCTACGAGCAGTACTTC.

V is TRBV6-1 and J is TRBJ2-3; 7 nucleotides agree with TRBD1. The CDR3 consists of 16 residues. Germline CDR1 reads MNHNS; CDR2 reads SASEGT. The junction had 12 bases not matched to a gene; V was cut back by 0 bases and J by 9 bases. CDR3 loop: CASSEAPGQPSGTQYF. The CDR3 DNA reads TGTGCCAGCAGTGAAGCTCCGGGACAGCCCTCAGGGACGCAGTATTTT.

This clone was seen just once. The V gene is TRBV6-5, the J gene TRBJ2-3; maybe TRBD2 (6 bases). The ends were cut back, 5 bases at V and 0 bases at J, with 9 bases in the middle. The germline V gene has CDR1 MNHEY and CDR2 SVGAGI. This CDR3 contains 14 residues. As DNA, the CDR3 is TGTGCCAGCAGTCAAAGCGGGAGCACAGATACGCAGTATTTT. It translates to CASSQSGSTDTQYF.

This chain connects TRBV4-1 to TRBJ2-1; TRBD2 agrees at 16 bases. Germline V lookup: CDR1 MGHRA, CDR2 YSYEKL. V lost 2 bases to trimming and J lost 0 bases; unmatched junction nucleotides: 7. The CDR3 consists of 20 residues. CDR3 protein: CASSQPPGLAGGRSYNEQFF. In nucleotides, the CDR3 is TGCGCCAGCAGCCAACCCCCGGGACTAGCGGGAGGGCGCTCCTACAATGAGCAGTTCTTC.

A note on this clone: The junction shows a germline mismatch at one end, possibly a read error. The chain links TRBV5-4 to TRBJ2-2, with 10 bases identical to TRBD1. This CDR3 region has 14 residues. Germline V CDR1 and CDR2: SGHNT, YYREEE (reference sequence). Here the CDR3 DNA reads TGTGCAAGCAGATCCGACAGGGGGCCCGGGGAGCTGTTTTTT. This translates into CASRSDRGPGELFF.

CDR3 sequence: CASSLVGGAGNSPLHF. In DNA form, the CDR3 reads TGTGCCAGCAGCCTCGTAGGTGGGGCAGGGAACTCACCCCTCCACTTT. This chain joins TRBV7-3 and TRBJ1-6, with a weak D call TRBD1 (5 bases). Trimming left V 5 bases short and J 10 bases short, with 21 bases between. Germline V lookup: CDR1 SGHTA, CDR2 FQGTGA. This CDR3 is 16 amino acids long. Full variable domain (remainder filled in from reference TRBV7-3 and TRBJ1-6): GAGVSQTPSNKVTEKGKYVELRCDPISGHTALYWYRQSLGQGPEFLIYFQGTGAADDSGLPNDRFFAVRPEGSVSTLKIQRTERGDSAVYLCASSLVGGAGNSPLHFGNGTRLTVT.

The gene calls are TRBV9 and TRBJ2-1; 7 nucleotides agree with TRBD1. Germline CDR1 reads SGDLS; CDR2 reads YYNGEE. The CDR3 contains 20 residues. Germline trimming cut 6 bases from V and 2 bases from J; bases unmatched to any gene: 23. The DNA of the CDR3 is TGTGCCAGCACCCCTCATGAAGGGGGCGATACACTAGAGGCCTACAATGAGCAGTTCTTC. It encodes CASTPHEGGDTLEAYNEQFF.

This sequence joins TRBV2 and TRBJ1-6, with 8 bases identical to TRBD1. The junction had 7 bases not matched to a gene; V was cut back by 8 bases and J by 7 bases. The length of the CDR3 is 14 residues. Germline loops: CDR1 SNHLY, CDR2 FYNNEI. The CDR3 nucleotides are TGTGCCAGCCTTCTAGGACAGGGAAATTCACCCCTCCACTTT. Protein sequence: CASLLGQGNSPLHF.

The chain combines TRBV25-1 with TRBJ2-3; the D gene is possibly TRBD2 (5 bases). The CDR3 is 16 residues long. Trimming cost V 3 bases and J 4 bases, with 17 bases left between them. Germline CDR1 and CDR2: MGHDK and SYGVNS. CDR3: CASSDSLGHGADTQYF. DNA for the CDR3: TGTGCCAGCAGTGATAGTCTCGGGCACGGGGCAGATACGCAGTATTTT.

This chain connects TRBV19 to TRBJ1-1, with D unresolved. Between the trimmed V and J ends, which lost 7 bases and 3 bases, there was a span of 12 bases. The germline V gene encodes CDR1 LNHDA and CDR2 SQIVND (reference sequence). The CDR3 is 13 amino acids. The chain's CDR3 is CASTGGRYTEAFF. The CDR3, as DNA: TGTGCCAGTACGGGAGGGAGGTACACTGAAGCTTTCTTT.

V and J are TRBV6-5 and TRBJ2-1; D might be TRBD1 (5 bases). Trimming cost V 4 bases and J 15 bases, with 10 bases left between them. Germline lookup yields CDR1 MNHEY and CDR2 SVGAGI. The CDR3 runs to 10 residues. CDR3 DNA sequence: TGTGCCAGCAGTTTGCAGGGAAGGTTCTTC. Amino acid sequence: CASSLQGRFF.

This clone was found a few times. This rearrangement joins TRBV4-2 to TRBJ2-1; no firm D call. The CDR3 has 16 residues. V was cut by 0 bases and J by 4 bases, with 13 bases left in between. Germline assignment: CDR1 LGHNA and CDR2 YNFKEQ. The CDR3 loop reads CASSQDMSEAYNEQFF. CDR3 nucleotide sequence: TGTGCCAGCAGCCAAGATATGTCTGAGGCATACAATGAGCAGTTCTTC.

This clone was recorded a few times. This chain connects TRBV2 to TRBJ2-1, with D unclear. The germline CDR1 and CDR2 sequences are SNHLY and FYNNEI. Trimming took off 7 bases at V and 2 bases at J, with 9 bases between the two ends. This CDR3 has 13 amino acids. This CDR3 is CASNSRTYNEQFF. In nucleotides, the CDR3 is TGTGCCAGCAACTCGCGTACCTACAATGAGCAGTTCTTC.

In its sample, this clone was seen once. The rearrangement links TRBV9 to TRBJ2-7, with D possibly being TRBD2 (5 bases). V was cut by 4 bases and J by 1 base, with 12 bases left in between. From germline, CDR1 is SGDLS and CDR2 YYNGEE. The CDR3 has 14 residues. CDR3 amino acids: CASSRGVASYEQYF. The DNA for the CDR3 is TGTGCCAGCAGCCGGGGAGTCGCTTCCTACGAGCAGTACTTC. Complete variable domain (other parts from reference TRBV9 and TRBJ2-7): DSGVTQTPKHLITATGQRVTLRCSPRSGDLSVYWYQQSLDQGLQFLIQYYNGEERAKGNILERFSAQQFPDLHSELNLSSLELGDSALYFCASSRGVASYEQYFGPGTRLTVT.

The chain links TRBV11-2 to TRBJ2-2, with 10 bases identical to TRBD1. The CDR3 totals 16 residues. V gave up 5 bases and J gave up 0 bases; unmatched junction bases: 3. Germline V gene lookup returns CDR1 SGHAT and CDR2 FQNNGV. The CDR3 region is CASSHGQGANTGELFF. CDR3 DNA sequence: TGTGCCAGCAGCCATGGACAGGGGGCGAACACCGGGGAGCTGTTTTTT.